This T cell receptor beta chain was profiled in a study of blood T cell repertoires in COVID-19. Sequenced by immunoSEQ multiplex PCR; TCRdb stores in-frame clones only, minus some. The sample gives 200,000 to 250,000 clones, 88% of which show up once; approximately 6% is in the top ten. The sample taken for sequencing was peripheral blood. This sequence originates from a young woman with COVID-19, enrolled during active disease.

The CDR3 sequence: CASSSGLRSHYGYTF. The CDR3 DNA is TGTGCCAGCAGCTCGGGACTCCGAAGCCACTATGGCTACACCTTC. This sequence joins TRBV3-1 (or the pseudogene TRBV3-2) and TRBJ1-2; the D gene is possibly TRBD1 (5 bases). Trimming left V 5 bases short and J 3 bases short, with 16 bases between. The CDR3 is made up of 15 amino acids. Germline V CDR1 and CDR2: LGHDT, YNNKEL (reference sequence).